Listed below are T cell receptor beta chains from one sample, sequenced in a study. TCRdb redid the calling of the 5' RACE reads with MiXCR, one entry per CDR3 protein. The sample includes tens of thousands of distinct CDR3 sequences, roughly 22% of them seen just once. Sequenced input: memory CD4+ T cells sorted from a lymph node. The receptors originated from a female donor with breast cancer. Each CDR3 is given without its conserved first and last residue. Fields, in order: J gene, V gene, CDR3 protein.

J gene: TRBJ1-1
V gene: TRBV4-1
CDR3 protein: ASSQGRGSETDEAF

J gene: TRBJ1-3
V gene: TRBV18
CDR3 protein: ASSEYATGAGNTIY

J gene: TRBJ2-3
V gene: TRBV12-3/TRBV12-4
CDR3 protein: ASRGGLSTDTQY

J gene: TRBJ2-3
V gene: TRBV5-1
CDR3 protein: ASSFGLQTDTQY

J gene: TRBJ2-5
V gene: TRBV6-5
CDR3 protein: ASSYSSPLQETQY

J gene: TRBJ1-1
V gene: TRBV9
CDR3 protein: ASSVGGGRGSTEAF

J gene: TRBJ2-7
V gene: TRBV7-2
CDR3 protein: ASSLSASYEQY

J gene: TRBJ1-6
V gene: TRBV6-2/TRBV6-3
CDR3 protein: AGNRGNNSPLH

J gene: TRBJ2-4
V gene: TRBV12-5
CDR3 protein: ASGGLGTSGRQNIQY

J gene: TRBJ1-3
V gene: TRBV7-9
CDR3 protein: ASSFGKAIY

J gene: TRBJ1-4
V gene: TRBV24-1
CDR3 protein: ATSAPGQGEEKLF

J gene: TRBJ2-3
V gene: TRBV15
CDR3 protein: ATSTSVLTDTQY

J gene: TRBJ2-2
V gene: TRBV20-1
CDR3 protein: SAQQRGNTGELF

J gene: TRBJ2-7
V gene: TRBV24-1
CDR3 protein: ATGQGQEEQY

J gene: TRBJ1-5
V gene: TRBV6-1
CDR3 protein: ASSFRDRQPQH

J gene: TRBJ2-1
V gene: TRBV28
CDR3 protein: ASSSTGEWNEQF

J gene: TRBJ1-4
V gene: TRBV6-1
CDR3 protein: ASSEGGDLEKLF

J gene: TRBJ1-5
V gene: TRBV6-1
CDR3 protein: ATSPYYSNQPQH

J gene: TRBJ1-1
V gene: TRBV3-1
CDR3 protein: ASSQDSGQGAGAF

J gene: TRBJ1-4
V gene: TRBV5-1
CDR3 protein: ASSSGPGLGEKLF

J gene: TRBJ2-6
V gene: TRBV7-2
CDR3 protein: ASRTATSGSWANVLT

J gene: TRBJ2-1
V gene: TRBV5-1
CDR3 protein: ASSLGLAGAKSSYNEQF

J gene: TRBJ2-5
V gene: TRBV2
CDR3 protein: ASRRGPNQETQY

J gene: TRBJ1-2
V gene: TRBV7-2
CDR3 protein: ASSRGQSLDGYT

J gene: TRBJ2-2
V gene: TRBV5-1
CDR3 protein: ASSLGLTGGSPGGELF

J gene: TRBJ2-7
V gene: TRBV5-1
CDR3 protein: ASSKDPSGSVREQY

J gene: TRBJ1-4
V gene: TRBV5-1
CDR3 protein: ASSSGPGREKLF

J gene: TRBJ1-1
V gene: TRBV5-1
CDR3 protein: ASSLAFPPANTEAF

J gene: TRBJ2-2
V gene: TRBV11-2
CDR3 protein: ASSLFPDSNPNTGELF

J gene: TRBJ1-1
V gene: TRBV5-1
CDR3 protein: ASSKDSLNTEAF

J gene: TRBJ2-5
V gene: TRBV4-3
CDR3 protein: ASSQSVGAQETQY

J gene: TRBJ2-7
V gene: TRBV7-8
CDR3 protein: ASSLDSSGGAYEQY

J gene: TRBJ2-4
V gene: TRBV6-2/TRBV6-3
CDR3 protein: ASSSKRLAKNIQY

J gene: TRBJ2-5
V gene: TRBV7-9
CDR3 protein: ASSTKWGQEETQY

J gene: TRBJ1-3
V gene: TRBV20-1
CDR3 protein: SAFTGNSNTIY

J gene: TRBJ2-1
V gene: TRBV5-1
CDR3 protein: ASSLGSLGNEQF

J gene: TRBJ2-5
V gene: TRBV6-1
CDR3 protein: ACKLQGEFSETQY

J gene: TRBJ1-2
V gene: TRBV5-1
CDR3 protein: ASSEDYGYT

J gene: TRBJ2-3
V gene: TRBV7-8
CDR3 protein: ASRLSGTGGGDTQY

J gene: TRBJ2-3
V gene: TRBV20-1
CDR3 protein: SSGTSGGRDTQY

J gene: TRBJ1-4
V gene: TRBV9
CDR3 protein: ASSVGLQNEKLF

J gene: TRBJ1-2
V gene: TRBV9
CDR3 protein: ASSVTSYGYT

J gene: TRBJ2-3
V gene: TRBV5-1
CDR3 protein: ASSSSNTQY

J gene: TRBJ2-7
V gene: TRBV15
CDR3 protein: ATSREGASSYEQY

J gene: TRBJ1-3
V gene: TRBV5-1
CDR3 protein: ASSLGPGSGNTIY

J gene: TRBJ2-7
V gene: TRBV6-2/TRBV6-3
CDR3 protein: ASRKVDDSYEQY

J gene: TRBJ2-1
V gene: TRBV18
CDR3 protein: ASSPRDRVINEQF

J gene: TRBJ1-4
V gene: TRBV7-6
CDR3 protein: ASSFIPRSNREKLF

J gene: TRBJ2-1
V gene: TRBV6-5
CDR3 protein: ATNRWTSGTNNEQF